The 17 T cell receptor beta chains presented below share a single source sample, sequenced in a study of CD8 T cells in ankylosing spondylitis. General observations from the study: Eight highly homologous variants formed a TCR beta motif that appeared characteristic of ankylosing spondylitis blood.

Their specific antigens are unknown. TCRdb independently ran MiXCR on the 5' RACE reads; one entry per CDR3 protein. Seen here are around 540,000 distinct CDR3 sequences, about an eighth observed once, and the top ten hold about 6.8%. Sequencing was performed on blood, either unsorted or a sorted T cell fraction (not recorded which). The origin of the receptors is a male donor with ankylosing spondylitis.

This sequence joins TRBV3-1 and TRBJ1-5, with D tentatively TRBD1 (5 bases). The CDR3 sequence is 16 residues long. V was pared by 0 bases and J by 3 bases, with 12 bases between. Germline CDR1 reads LGHDT; CDR2 reads YNNKEL (reference sequence). For the CDR3, the DNA is TGTGCCAGCAGCCAAGATGGGGCGGGGCACAATCAGCCCCAGCATTTT. It yields the protein CASSQDGAGHNQPQHF.

The table lists this clonotype with many counts. The gene calls are TRBV12-3 or TRBV12-4 and TRBJ2-2; no reliable D call. The CDR3 is made up of 16 amino acids. Trimming removed 6 bases at V and 0 bases at J, with 14 bases between. The DNA of the CDR3 is TGTGCCAGCAGCCCACGGGTCACTACGAACACCGGGGAGCTGTTTTTT. Encoded protein: CASSPRVTTNTGELFF.

The table lists this clonotype with many counts. The chain is built from TRBV5-1 and TRBJ2-7; TRBD1 matches 7 bases. V gave up 4 bases and J gave up 0 bases; unmatched junction bases: 7. CDR1 is SGHRS, CDR2 YFSETQ, per germline. The CDR3 covers 15 residues. CDR3 region: CASSVGTASSYEQYV. The DNA of the CDR3 is TGCGCCAGCAGCGTAGGGACAGCAAGCTCCTACGAGCAGTACGTC.

The chain combines TRBV7-9 with TRBJ1-4; D is unclear. CDR1 SEHNR and CDR2 FQNEAQ come from the germline V gene (reference sequence). There are 14 residues in the CDR3. V lost 0 bases to trimming and J lost 2 bases, with 4 bases between them. The CDR3 DNA reads as TGTGCCAGCAGCTTAGCGTTCACTAATGAAAAACTGTTTTTT. Translation: CASSLAFTNEKLFF.

The genes are TRBV20-1 and TRBJ2-1; 10 bases are a match to TRBD2. The J segment lost 5 bases and the V segment lost 1 base, leaving 5 bases of the junction unmatched. The CDR3 consists of 15 residues. Germline CDR1 and CDR2: DFQATT and SNEGSKA (reference sequence). The CDR3 loop is CSARGLAGADNEQFF. Written as DNA, the CDR3 is TGCAGTGCTAGAGGACTAGCGGGCGCGGACAATGAGCAGTTCTTC.

This clonotype was observed a handful of times. The chain carries TRBV15 and TRBJ1-2; 7 bases match TRBD1. The length of the CDR3 is 14 residues. Losses at the gene ends were 3 bases for V and 9 bases for J; bases not matched to a gene: 10. Germline V gene lookup returns CDR1 LNHNV and CDR2 YYDKDF (reference sequence). For the CDR3, the DNA is TGTGCCACCAGCAGTGCCGGGACAGACTTGAGCTACACCTTC. It yields the protein CATSSAGTDLSYTF.

This clonotype has only a few counts. This sequence joins TRBV4-1 and TRBJ2-5; no clear D gene. CDR3 length equals 15 residues. Germline V CDR1 and CDR2: MGHRA, YSYEKL. Trimming left V 4 bases short and J 2 bases short, with 14 bases between. CDR3 sequence (DNA): TGCGCCAGCAGCCGACAAGAGGCGATACAAGAGACCCAGTACTTC. Protein product: CASSRQEAIQETQYF.

This clonotype showed up just a few times. The chain joins TRBV27 to TRBJ2-1, with a weak D call TRBD2 (5 bases). CDR3 length: 17 residues. Deletions cut 3 bases from V and 0 bases from J, with 15 bases between. CDR1 and CDR2 (germline): MNHEY, SMNVEV (reference sequence). The CDR3: CASSFVAGWSSYNEQFF. The CDR3 DNA reads TGTGCCAGCAGTTTTGTGGCGGGTTGGAGCTCCTACAATGAGCAGTTCTTC.

This clonotype showed up many times. The genes are TRBV24-1 and TRBJ2-6, with 9 nucleotides matching TRBD1. From germline, CDR1 is KGHDR and CDR2 SFDVKD. V lost 4 bases, J lost 0 bases, and 6 bases stayed unmatched. This CDR3 has 18 amino acids. The CDR3 loop reads CATSDLDRGSSGANVLTF. The DNA of the CDR3 is TGTGCCACCAGTGACTTGGACAGGGGAAGCTCTGGGGCCAACGTCCTGACTTTC.

V gene TRBV28 combines with J gene TRBJ2-3; perhaps D is TRBD1 or TRBD2 (5 bases each). The germline CDR1 and CDR2 sequences are MDHEN and SYDVKM. This CDR3 contains 15 residues. Trimming removed 5 bases from V and 0 bases from J, with 12 bases in between. The CDR3 DNA is TGTGCCAGCAGTCCCCCAGGGAGAAGCACAGATACGCAGTATTTT. Translated: CASSPPGRSTDTQYF.

A note on this clonotype: Compared with germline, one end of the junction differs, possibly owing to a read error. This chain uses TRBV5-1 with TRBJ2-1; TRBD1 matches at 11 bases. Germline loops: CDR1 SGHRS, CDR2 YFSETQ. The CDR3 extends over 14 amino acids. The CDR3 DNA sequence: TGCGCCAGCAGCAGGGACAGGGGGGACAATAAGCAGTTCTTC. Its protein product is CASSRDRGDNKQFF.

This clonotype appeared a few times. The chain carries TRBV7-9 and TRBJ1-1; D remains ambiguous. The CDR3 spans 13 residues. Germline CDR1 is SEHNR and CDR2 is FQNEAQ (reference sequence). V lost 1 base to trimming and J lost 6 bases, with 9 bases between them. The CDR3 sequence is CASSLGETAEAFF. CDR3 coding DNA: TGTGCCAGCAGCTTAGGGGAGACGGCTGAAGCTTTCTTT.

This clonotype was seen a handful of times. V usage is TRBV27 and J usage is TRBJ2-1, with 8 bases matching TRBD1. The germline V gene has CDR1 MNHEY and CDR2 SMNVEV (reference sequence). The junction had 11 bases not matched to a gene; V was cut back by 0 bases and J by 7 bases. This CDR3 has 17 amino acids. As DNA, the CDR3 is TGTGCCAGCAGTTTATCGGGGACAGGCCGGGTCCTGAATGAGCAGTTCTTC. This encodes CASSLSGTGRVLNEQFF.

This clonotype showed up just a few times. J is TRBJ2-1 and V is TRBV30, with D possibly being TRBD1 or TRBD2 (6 bases each). The CDR3 sequence is 16 residues long. Deletions cut 0 bases from V and 7 bases from J, with 19 bases between. CDR1 is GTSNPN, CDR2 SVGIG, per germline (reference sequence). The CDR3 bases are TGTGCCTGGAGTGTAACTGCTGGGGGGACACGGAATGAGCAGTTCTTC. Protein sequence: CAWSVTAGGTRNEQFF.

Ten or more counts support this clonotype. The V and J genes are TRBV27 and TRBJ2-7; TRBD2 matches at 7 bases. Germline V CDR1 and CDR2: MNHEY, SMNVEV (reference sequence). This CDR3 has 15 residues. V dropped 7 bases and J dropped 3; count of bases not matched to a gene: 12. The CDR3 protein is CASTPGGDPHYEQYV. For the CDR3, the DNA is TGTGCCAGCACCCCGGGGGGAGACCCACACTACGAGCAGTACGTC.

The rearrangement uses TRBV7-2 and TRBJ2-7, with 9 bases that match TRBD1. Germline-derived CDR1 and CDR2 are SGHTA and FQGNSA. V was pared by 1 base and J by 6 bases, with 4 bases of the junction left unmatched. This CDR3 region has 14 residues. The CDR3 loop reads CASSLEGQGGEQYF. Here the CDR3 DNA reads TGTGCCAGCAGCTTAGAGGGACAGGGTGGCGAGCAGTACTTC. The variable domain in full, completed from reference TRBV7-2 and TRBJ2-7, reads GAGVSQSPSNKVTEKGKDVELRCDPISGHTALYWYRQSLGQGLEFLIYFQGNSAPDKSGLPSDRFSAERTGGSVSTLTIQRTQQEDSAVYLCASSLEGQGGEQYFGPGTRLTVT.

V and J are TRBV18 and TRBJ1-5; no reliable D call. The ends were cut back, 2 bases at V and 1 base at J, with 12 bases in the middle. The germline V gene encodes CDR1 KGHSH and CDR2 LQKENI. The CDR3 length is 16 residues. The CDR3 loop reads CASSPLAPLSNQPQHF. In DNA, the CDR3 is TGTGCCAGCTCACCATTAGCTCCTTTAAGCAATCAGCCCCAGCATTTT.